This is a list of T cell receptor beta chains from one sample in a study of cytomegalovirus exposure and HLA in healthy donors. Repertoires were generated with immunoSEQ multiplex PCR, while TCRdb's copy carries only in-frame clones and drops some. Among around 170,000 clones listed, 65% to 85% were seen once. Sequencing used PBMCs. The receptors here all came from a man in his fifties in good health and CMV-seronegative. Each CDR3 is given with its conserved first and last residue. The D gene is left open where the match is weak. Only some rows state a clone size, as once, few, many or a class for expanded clones.

V gene	clone size	J gene	D gene	CDR3 protein	CDR3 DNA
TRBV6-6	-	TRBJ1-2	-	CASSNGGTRAMGYTF	TGTGCCAGCTCGAACGGGGGGACAAGAGCTATGGGCTACACCTTC
TRBV5-1	-	TRBJ2-2	-	CASSPRAGELFF	TGCGCCAGCAGCCCCAGGGCCGGGGAGCTGTTTTTT
TRBV29-1	-	TRBJ1-2	-	CSVLSRRGSNGYTF	TGCAGCGTCTTAAGTAGACGGGGTTCCAACGGCTACACCTTC
TRBV27	-	TRBJ1-5	-	CASSPRTGNQPQHF	TGTGCCAGCAGTCCCCGGACAGGCAATCAGCCCCAGCATTTT
TRBV10-1	-	TRBJ2-1	-	CASSDGGGRAEQFF	TGCGCCAGCAGTGACGGAGGGGGGAGGGCTGAGCAGTTCTTC
TRBV2	-	TRBJ1-5	-	CASGVNSNQPQHF	TGTGCTAGCGGAGTAAATAGCAATCAGCCCCAGCATTTT
TRBV30	-	TRBJ2-7	-	CAWSVRAEKYF	TGTGCCTGGAGTGTACGAGCGGAAAAGTACTTC
TRBV5-5	-	TRBJ1-6	TRBD1	CASRPTGTANSPLHF	TGTGCCAGCAGGCCGACCGGGACAGCTAATTCACCCCTCCACTTT
TRBV7-6	-	TRBJ2-3	-	CASSLGLEDTQYF	TGTGCCAGCAGCTTAGGACTGGAGGATACGCAGTATTTT
TRBV6-6	-	TRBJ2-3	-	CASSFLEPTITDTQYF	TGTGCCAGCAGTTTTTTGGAACCTACTATCACAGATACGCAGTATTTT
TRBV7-6	-	TRBJ1-1	TRBD1	CASRTGETEAFF	TGTGCCAGCAGGACAGGGGAGACTGAAGCTTTCTTT
TRBV20-1	-	TRBJ1-2	-	CSAETGYGYTF	TGCAGTGCGGAAACAGGTTATGGCTACACCTTC
TRBV7-9	-	TRBJ1-5	-	CASSLGGGNQPQHF	TGTGCCAGCAGCTTGGGGGGGGGCAATCAGCCCCAGCATTTT
TRBV7-2	-	TRBJ2-2	-	CASSFSGANTGELFF	TGTGCCAGCAGCTTCTCGGGGGCGAACACCGGGGAGCTGTTTTTT
TRBV11-2	-	TRBJ2-2	-	CASSPLWTLYTGELFF	TGTGCCAGCAGCCCACTTTGGACACTATACACCGGGGAGCTGTTTTTT
TRBV30	-	TRBJ2-3	TRBD1	CAWTRGQGARDTQYF	TGTGCCTGGACTAGGGGACAGGGGGCGCGGGATACGCAGTATTTT
TRBV9	once	TRBJ1-1	-	CASSRPPGKGNTEAFF	TGTGCCAGCAGCCGCCCTCCGGGGAAGGGAAACACTGAAGCTTTCTTT
TRBV5-5	-	TRBJ1-2	-	CASSPGEAYGYTF	TGTGCCAGCAGCCCGGGGGAAGCCTATGGCTACACCTTC
TRBV10-1	-	TRBJ1-1	TRBD1	CASSHDRGETEAFF	TGCGCCAGCAGCCACGACAGGGGGGAAACTGAAGCTTTCTTT
TRBV7-2	-	TRBJ1-2	-	CASSLHTGNYGYTF	TGTGCCAGCAGCTTACATACAGGAAACTATGGCTACACCTTC
TRBV9	-	TRBJ2-1	-	CASSGLKGSYNEQFF	TGTGCCAGCAGCGGCCTAAAGGGGTCCTACAATGAGCAGTTCTTC
TRBV7-9	-	TRBJ1-1	-	CASSPRVNTEAFF	TGTGCCAGCAGCCCCCGTGTGAACACTGAAGCTTTCTTT
TRBV7-9	-	TRBJ2-7	-	CSSTPLESPYEQYF	TGTTCCAGCACCCCGCTGGAGTCACCCTACGAGCAGTACTTC
TRBV27	-	TRBJ2-7	-	CASSSDSSYEQYF	TGTGCCAGCAGTTCAGACAGTTCCTACGAGCAGTACTTC
TRBV13	once	TRBJ1-2	TRBD1	CASRETGGSEGYTF	TGTGCCAGCAGAGAGACAGGGGGGAGCGAGGGCTACACCTTC
TRBV12-5	-	TRBJ1-1	-	CASGFNGGRITEAFF	TGTGCTAGTGGTTTCAACGGGGGACGAATCACTGAAGCTTTCTTT
TRBV6-5	-	TRBJ1-2	TRBD1	CASSRDSLNYGYTF	TGTGCCAGCAGCCGGGACAGCTTAAACTATGGCTACACCTTC
TRBV2	-	TRBJ1-2	TRBD1	CASSSTGTGIGYGYTF	TGTGCCAGCAGCTCCACCGGGACAGGGATCGGCTATGGCTACACCTTC
TRBV6-5	-	TRBJ2-7	-	CASSFPRGEQYF	TGTGCCAGCAGTTTTCCTCGGGGCGAGCAGTACTTC
TRBV19	-	TRBJ1-1	TRBD1	CASRRQGPNTEAFF	TGTGCCAGTAGACGACAGGGACCGAACACTGAAGCTTTCTTT
TRBV29-1	-	TRBJ2-7	-	CSGVTPYSYEQYF	TGCAGCGGGGTGACACCCTACTCCTACGAGCAGTACTTC
TRBV10-3	-	TRBJ1-5	TRBD1	CAMGQVNQPQHF	TGTGCCATGGGACAGGTCAATCAGCCCCAGCATTTT
TRBV6-1	-	TRBJ1-2	TRBD1	CASSLERRGLNGYTF	TGTGCCAGCAGTCTAGAAAGAAGGGGGCTCAATGGCTACACCTTC
TRBV4-1	-	TRBJ2-3	TRBD2	CASSQGSGGGTDTQYF	TGCGCCAGCAGCCAAGGCTCGGGGGGAGGCACAGATACGCAGTATTTT
TRBV5-1	-	TRBJ2-1	TRBD2	CASSPGLAGIKFF	TGCGCCAGCAGCCCGGGACTAGCGGGTATCAAGTTCTTC
TRBV27	-	TRBJ2-1	TRBD2	CASKPWTSGRSDEQFF	TGTGCCAGCAAACCATGGACTAGCGGGCGGTCAGATGAGCAGTTCTTC
TRBV5-6	-	TRBJ2-7	-	CASSSRQGRYEQYF	TGTGCCAGCAGCTCCCGACAAGGTCGCTACGAGCAGTACTTC
TRBV30	-	TRBJ2-2	TRBD2	CARGGEVETGELFF	TGTGCCCGCGGGGGTGAGGTGGAGACCGGGGAGCTGTTTTTT
TRBV27	-	TRBJ1-2	TRBD1	CASSPRTGVVNGYTF	TGTGCCAGCAGTCCACGGACAGGGGTAGTCAATGGCTACACCTTC
TRBV7-2	-	TRBJ1-1	-	CASSLAGTRGAFF	TGTGCCAGCAGCTTAGCAGGGACCCGGGGGGCTTTCTTT
TRBV7-9	-	TRBJ2-1	TRBD1	CSSSSRDSLNRYAGQFF	TGTTCCAGCAGCTCCCGGGACAGCCTTAATCGCTATGCTGGACAGTTCTTC
TRBV5-1	-	TRBJ2-1	-	CASSLPENEQFF	TGCGCCAGCAGCCTACCGGAGAATGAGCAGTTCTTC
TRBV6-5	-	TRBJ2-3	-	CASSYFVESDTQYF	TGTGCCAGCAGTTATTTTGTGGAGTCAGATACGCAGTATTTT
TRBV6-1	-	TRBJ2-1	TRBD1	CASSGRDRGRSGQFF	TGTGCCAGCAGTGGAAGGGACAGGGGGCGCAGTGGGCAGTTCTTC
TRBV15	-	TRBJ1-5	-	CATSSRLQGGPQHF	TGTGCCACCAGCAGCCGGTTACAGGGCGGGCCCCAGCATTTT
TRBV4-3	-	TRBJ2-1	TRBD1	CASSQAPDRGNEQFF	TGCGCCAGCAGCCAAGCCCCGGACAGGGGCAATGAGCAGTTCTTC
TRBV5-8	-	TRBJ2-6	TRBD1	CASSLYRGQHSGANVLTF	TGTGCCAGCAGCCTCTACAGGGGCCAACACTCTGGGGCCAACGTCCTGACTTTC
TRBV6-5	-	TRBJ1-3	TRBD1	CASSLGQGGFGNTIYF	TGTGCCAGCAGTTTGGGACAGGGGGGTTTTGGAAACACCATATATTTT
TRBV19	-	TRBJ1-4	TRBD1	CASSKGQFLNEKLFF	TGTGCCAGTAGCAAGGGACAGTTCCTTAATGAAAAACTGTTTTTT
TRBV9	few	TRBJ1-1	-	CASSVGRSNTEAFF	TGTGCCAGCAGCGTAGGGAGGTCTAACACTGAAGCTTTCTTT
TRBV9	-	TRBJ1-1	-	CASSASGAGEAFF	TGTGCCAGCAGCGCCTCAGGGGCTGGTGAAGCTTTCTTT
TRBV30	-	TRBJ1-2	-	CAWRGAPGTHGYTF	TGTGCCTGGAGGGGGGCCCCGGGAACTCATGGCTACACCTTC
TRBV28	-	TRBJ2-1	-	CASNTEGGRNEQFF	TGTGCCAGCAACACTGAGGGGGGGCGGAATGAGCAGTTCTTC
TRBV6-5	-	TRBJ1-5	-	CASSLDRNQPQHF	TGTGCCAGCAGTCTCGACAGAAATCAGCCCCAGCATTTT
TRBV27	-	TRBJ1-5	TRBD1	CASSLRTGGNQPQHF	TGTGCCAGCAGTTTACGGACAGGGGGCAATCAGCCCCAGCATTTT
TRBV6-5	-	TRBJ2-3	-	CASSYSPRFTDTQYF	TGTGCCAGCAGTTATTCTCCCCGGTTCACAGATACGCAGTATTTT
TRBV7-9	-	TRBJ1-1	-	CASSKLSTEAFF	TGTGCCAGCAGCAAGCTGAGCACTGAAGCTTTCTTT